This entry lists 21 T cell receptor beta chains sequenced from one sample in a study. One entry per CDR3 protein results from TCRdb running MiXCR on the RT-PCR reads. The table records about 680,000 distinct CDR3 sequences, 12% to 15% of them present only once. The sample consisted of memory CD4+ T cells from blood. Receptors originate from a female donor in good health, serving as a healthy control.

This clonotype occurred a few times. The chain is built from TRBV5-1 and TRBJ1-2, with TRBD1 matching 8 bases. CDR1 and CDR2 from the germline V gene are SGHRS and YFSETQ. The CDR3 has 14 residues. Unmatched junction bases numbered 9, after V lost 4 bases and J lost 7 bases. The CDR3, as DNA: TGCGCCAGCAGCCCTGGGACAGGTCTCGCTGGCTACACCTTC. Encoded protein: CASSPGTGLAGYTF.

The V gene is TRBV12-3 or TRBV12-4, the J gene TRBJ2-1, with D unclear. The germline V and J ends were trimmed by 3 bases and 7 bases, with 19 bases remaining between them. This CDR3 comprises 16 residues. In DNA, the CDR3 is TGTGCCAGCAGTTTCTGGAGCCCCCAACGGAAAAATGAGCAGTTCTTC. It encodes CASSFWSPQRKNEQFF.

This clonotype was seen ten or more times. The rearrangement uses TRBV12-3 or TRBV12-4 and TRBJ1-2; D call uncertain. CDR3 length equals 13 residues. Trimming shortened V by 6 bases and J by 3 bases, and 11 bases separated the two germline ends. CDR3 sequence (DNA): TGTGCCAGCAGCCCCATGTCGTACTATGGCTACACCTTC. It translates to CASSPMSYYGYTF.

This clonotype has at least ten counts. The V and J genes are TRBV27 and TRBJ2-1; unclear D gene. Germline V gene sequence: CDR1 MNHEY, CDR2 SMNVEV (reference sequence). This CDR3 is 13 amino acids long. Trimming removed 6 bases from V and 6 bases from J, with 12 bases in between. CDR3 nucleotide sequence: TGTGCCAGCAGAGCATCCACGGTCAATGAGCAGTTCTTC. Translation: CASRASTVNEQFF.

The chain uses TRBV9 and TRBJ1-1; D gene unclear. Germline CDR1 reads SGDLS; CDR2 reads YYNGEE. Trimming cost V 2 bases and J 3 bases, with 11 bases left between them. This CDR3 spans 14 amino acids. The CDR3 DNA is TGTGCCAGCAGCGTTACCTCGGTGGACACTGAAGCTTTCTTT. This translates into CASSVTSVDTEAFF.

CDR3 sequence (DNA): TGTGCCAGCAGCTGGACTAGCAATGCAGATACGCAGTATTTT. Amino acids: CASSWTSNADTQYF. The V call is TRBV5-6, the J call TRBJ2-3; 8 nucleotides line up with TRBD2. Germline V gives CDR1 SGHDT, CDR2 YYEEEE. V dropped 3 bases and J dropped 4; count of bases not matched to a gene: 4. The CDR3 contains 14 residues.

This clonotype was counted at least ten times. The chain couples TRBV5-1 to TRBJ2-1; 9 nucleotides match TRBD2. V lost 4 bases and J lost 8; bases outside the gene matches: 7. This CDR3 is 14 amino acids long. From germline, CDR1 is SGHRS and CDR2 YFSETQ. The CDR3 DNA sequence: TGCGCCAGCAGCAATTTAGCGGGAGTCGATGAGCAGTTCTTC. This sequence encodes CASSNLAGVDEQFF.

The rearrangement links TRBV5-1 to TRBJ2-2; 13 positions agree with TRBD2. The CDR3 loop spans 16 amino acids. Germline V lookup: CDR1 SGHRS, CDR2 YFSETQ. The V gene end was trimmed by 1 base and the J gene end by 4 bases; junction bases not matched to a gene: 1. The CDR3 nucleotides are TGCGCCAGCAGCTTGACTAGCGGGAGGGCCACCGGGGAGCTGTTTTTT. Amino acid sequence: CASSLTSGRATGELFF.

This rearrangement joins TRBV7-8 to TRBJ1-6, with a possible D match to TRBD1 (6 bases). The CDR3 is made up of 14 amino acids. V was shortened by 6 bases and J by 6 bases, with 12 bases between the two germline ends. Germline loops: CDR1 SGHVS, CDR2 FQNEAQ. The CDR3 DNA is TGTGCCAGCAGTCGGACAGAGTCTAATTCACCCCTCCACTTT. It yields the protein CASSRTESNSPLHF. Combining the CDR3 with reference TRBV7-8 and TRBJ1-6 gives the whole variable domain GAGVSQSPRYKVAKRGQDVALRCDPISGHVSLFWYQQALGQGPEFLTYFQNEAQLDKSGLPSDRFFAERPEGSVSTLKIQRTQQEDSAVYLCASSRTESNSPLHFGNGTRLTVT.

The chain has TRBV12-3 or TRBV12-4 and TRBJ1-1, with 7 positions matching TRBD1. The ends lost 2 bases at V and 7 bases at J; junction bases unmatched: 7. The CDR3 contains 14 residues. The CDR3 sequence is CASSLWQGVGEAFF. For the CDR3, the DNA is TGTGCCAGCAGTTTATGGCAGGGGGTGGGTGAAGCTTTCTTT.

This clonotype was counted only a few times. The chain has TRBV5-1 and TRBJ1-3, with 7 bases identical to TRBD1. The CDR3 is made up of 16 amino acids. Germline values: CDR1 SGHRS, CDR2 YFSETQ. The V gene end was trimmed by 0 bases and the J gene end by 3 bases; junction bases not matched to a gene: 6. CDR3 protein: CASSLGTGGFGNTIYF. As DNA, the CDR3 is TGCGCCAGCAGCTTGGGGACAGGCGGGTTTGGAAACACCATATATTTT.

As for this clonotype: Sequence at one end of the junction differs from germline and may be a read error. The chain joins TRBV20-1 to TRBJ1-1, with D hard to call. Germline V gene sequence: CDR1 DFQATT, CDR2 SNEGSKA (reference sequence). This CDR3 region has 13 residues. As DNA, the CDR3 is TGCAGGGCTAGGTCACGAGGGAGCACCGAAGCTTTCTTT. Amino acid sequence: CRARSRGSTEAFF.

The rearrangement joins TRBV19 to TRBJ2-3; 12 bases match TRBD2. V shed 1 base, J shed 4 bases, and the junction held 0 bases outside the gene matches. Germline CDR1 is LNHDA and CDR2 is SQIVND (reference sequence). The CDR3 runs to 15 residues. CDR3 DNA sequence: TGTGCCAGTAGTATAGCTAGCGGGAGGGCAGATACGCAGTATTTT. It translates to CASSIASGRADTQYF. Full variable domain (missing parts from reference TRBV19 and TRBJ2-3): DGGITQSPKYLFRKEGQNVTLSCEQNLNHDAMYWYRQDPGQGLRLIYYSQIVNDFQKGDIAEGYSVSREKKESFPLTVTSAQKNPTAFYLCASSIASGRADTQYFGPGTRLTVL.

The chain recombines TRBV7-9 with TRBJ1-2; D ambiguous. The length of the CDR3 is 14 residues. V shed 3 bases and J shed 8 bases, with 16 bases lying between them. The germline gives CDR1 SEHNR, CDR2 FQNEAQ (reference sequence). This CDR3 is CASSFPTPTGGYTF. The CDR3 nucleotides are TGTGCCAGCAGCTTCCCAACCCCTACGGGGGGCTACACCTTC. Complete variable domain (other parts from reference TRBV7-9 and TRBJ1-2): DTGVSQNPRHKITKRGQNVTFRCDPISEHNRLYWYRQTLGQGPEFLTYFQNEAQLEKSRLLSDRFSAERPKGSFSTLEIQRTEQGDSAMYLCASSFPTPTGGYTFGSGTRLTVV.

This clonotype was seen a handful of times. The gene calls are TRBV6-5 and TRBJ2-1; D gene ambiguous. Germline CDR1 MNHEY, CDR2 SVGAGI. The CDR3 totals 15 residues. Trimming removed 0 bases from V and 6 bases from J, with 12 bases in between. CDR3 nucleotide sequence: TGTGCCAGCAGTTACTCCCCCGGACCCGGCAATGAGCAGTTCTTC. Protein product: CASSYSPGPGNEQFF.

This clonotype was detected a few times. The V gene is TRBV6-1, the J gene TRBJ1-5; 8 bases are a match to TRBD1. CDR3 length: 15 amino acids. The J segment lost 5 bases and the V segment lost 4 bases, leaving 7 bases of the junction unmatched. Germline assignment: CDR1 MNHNS and CDR2 SASEGT. The chain's CDR3 is CASSVPRGLDQPQHF. DNA of the CDR3: TGTGCCAGCAGTGTCCCCAGGGGGCTTGATCAGCCCCAGCATTTT.

This clonotype was detected only a few times. CDR3 region: CASSTTLGTEAFF. The DNA of the CDR3 is TGTGCCAGCAGTACCACCCTCGGCACTGAAGCTTTCTTT. The chain couples TRBV27 to TRBJ1-1, with D hard to call. Germline lookup yields CDR1 MNHEY and CDR2 SMNVEV (reference sequence). V was trimmed by 5 bases and J by 4 bases, leaving 11 bases between them. The CDR3 is 13 residues long.

The chain uses TRBV10-3 and TRBJ1-2; D might be TRBD1 (5 bases). CDR3 length: 14 residues. Trimming took 2 bases from V and 8 from J, leaving 15 bases between them. Germline CDR1 ENHRY, CDR2 SYGVKD. The CDR3 is CAISEIGRGEGYTF. CDR3 in DNA: TGTGCCATCAGTGAGATTGGCAGAGGGGAAGGCTACACCTTC.

This clonotype has just a few counts. The chain joins TRBV3-1 to TRBJ2-3; D is unclear. V was clipped by 5 bases and J by 2 bases, with 8 bases between them. The CDR3 loop spans 13 amino acids. The germline gives CDR1 LGHDT, CDR2 YNNKEL (reference sequence). The CDR3 region has the DNA TGTGCCAGCAGCGTCGGATACACAGATACGCAGTATTTT. Protein sequence: CASSVGYTDTQYF.

This clonotype has at least ten counts. J is TRBJ2-1 and V is TRBV20-1; D remains ambiguous. The CDR3 loop spans 14 amino acids. In germline, CDR1 is DFQATT, CDR2 SNEGSKA (reference sequence). V was trimmed by 0 bases and J by 8 bases, leaving 14 bases between them. DNA for the CDR3: TGCAGTGCTAGAGATCCCGTAAGTCGGGATGAGCAGTTCTTC. Protein product: CSARDPVSRDEQFF.

This clonotype was detected many times. The V call is TRBV20-1, the J call TRBJ2-1; D is possibly TRBD1 (6 bases). This CDR3 spans 15 amino acids. CDR1 and CDR2 from the germline V gene are DFQATT and SNEGSKA (reference sequence). V lost 7 bases and J lost 0, with 16 bases in between. The CDR3 sequence is CSGMGAQSSYNEQFF. The CDR3 nucleotides are TGCAGTGGGATGGGGGCCCAAAGCTCCTACAATGAGCAGTTCTTC.